Presented here are 6 T cell receptor beta chains from one specimen sequenced in a study of molecular identifiers for immune sequencing clone quantification. TCRdb used MiXCR to reprocess the PCR reads, holding one entry per CDR3 protein. The profile shows approximately 680,000 distinct CDR3 sequences, roughly 27% of them singletons. Sequenced material: naive CD8+ T cells from blood, with Jurkat cell RNA spiked in. This sample's subset: FACS-sorted CD8+CD4-CCR7+CD45RA+ naive T cells. These receptors originate from a human donor in good health. Some libraries in this study had Jurkat cell RNA spiked in.

Note on this clonotype: At one end the junction does not follow the germline gene, possibly because of a read error. The chain employs TRBV7-6 and TRBJ2-5; possible D gene TRBD2, 5 bases. Looked up from germline, CDR1 is SGHVS and CDR2 is FNYEAQ. This CDR3 spans 15 amino acids. The DNA of the CDR3 is TGTGCCAGCAGCTACGCTACCGGGAAACAAGAGCCCCAGTACTTC. Translated: CASSYATGKQEPQYF.

V gene TRBV21-1 combines with J gene TRBJ2-2; the tabulated D call, TRBD1, remains unverified against the DNA. TRBV21-1 is classified as a pseudogene. The CDR3 length is 21 residues. The CDR3 DNA is TGTGCCAGCGGGGGGAAATGGCCAGGAGAAGCCATTAACGCGAACACCGGGGAGCTGTTTTTT. Translation: CASGGKWPGEAINANTGELFF.

This clonotype was recorded many times. The chain couples TRBV28 to TRBJ2-2; 8 nucleotides line up with TRBD1. This CDR3 has 16 residues. Germline V gene sequence: CDR1 MDHEN, CDR2 SYDVKM. After removal of 5 bases from V and 3 bases from J, the junction contained 8 bases not matched to a gene. The CDR3 spells CASSPTGEGYTGELFF. The CDR3 region has the DNA TGTGCCAGCAGTCCGACAGGGGAAGGTTACACCGGGGAGCTGTTTTTT.

The chain has TRBV20-1 and TRBJ1-2, with D maybe TRBD1 (6 bases). The CDR3 covers 15 residues. Trimming removed 0 bases at V and 4 bases at J, with 15 bases between. Germline CDR1 and CDR2: DFQATT and SNEGSKA (reference sequence). CDR3 DNA: TGCAGTGCTAGAGATCCGGCCCAGGGGACCTATGGCTACACCTTC. Translation gives CSARDPAQGTYGYTF.

This clonotype was recorded at least ten times. As DNA, the CDR3 is TGTGCCAGCAGTTATGGACGGACCGGGGAGCTGTTTTTT. Its translation is CASSYGRTGELFF. This rearrangement joins TRBV6-5 to TRBJ2-2; D unclear. There are 13 residues in the CDR3. V lost 3 bases and J lost 5, with 7 bases in between. Germline lookup yields CDR1 MNHEY and CDR2 SVGAGI.

The J gene is TRBJ2-7, the V gene TRBV4-3; TRBD1 aligns across 9 bases. This CDR3 is built from 14 residues. Looked up from germline, CDR1 is LGHNA and CDR2 is YSLEER. Germline trimming cut 4 bases from V and 4 bases from J; bases unmatched to any gene: 5. For the CDR3, the DNA is TGCGCCAGCAGCCCGGACAGGGGTTTTTACGAGCAGTACTTC. Translation: CASSPDRGFYEQYF.